The 19 T cell receptor beta chains below come from one sample, sequenced in a study of T cell repertoires in cytomegalovirus infection. TCRdb reanalysed the reads using MiXCR and keeps one entry per CDR3 protein. The sample lists roughly 150,000 distinct CDR3 sequences, 15% to 20% occurring once. The sample comprised CD8+ T cells from PBMCs. Receptors were obtained from a human donor in good health (CMV status not recorded). Some clones in this sample may be carry-over from other donors' samples.

The J gene is TRBJ1-5, the V gene TRBV6-6; no definite D call. The germline V gene encodes CDR1 MNHNY and CDR2 SVGAGI (reference sequence). This CDR3 has 14 residues. Trimming shortened V by 2 bases and J by 7 bases, and 12 bases separated the two germline ends. CDR3 DNA: TGTGCCAGCAGTTACCCTGGGCTGGGCCAGCCCCAGCATTTT. As protein: CASSYPGLGQPQHF.

This clonotype was picked up many times. This chain uses TRBV7-8 with TRBJ1-6; no definite D call. V shed 2 bases and J shed 4 bases, with 9 bases lying between them. Looked up from germline, CDR1 is SGHVS and CDR2 is FQNEAQ. CDR3 size: 15 residues. The chain's CDR3 is CASSLRELYNSPLHF. Here the CDR3 DNA reads TGTGCCAGCAGCTTACGCGAACTATATAATTCACCCCTCCACTTT.

This clonotype was found many times. The chain links TRBV7-2 to TRBJ2-5; D is ambiguous. The V gene lost 7 bases and the J gene lost 5 bases, with 20 bases spanning the gap. This CDR3 is 15 amino acids long. Germline loops: CDR1 SGHTA, CDR2 FQGNSA. For the CDR3, the DNA is TGTGCCAGCACCCAAATTGGAGCAGCCAGGGAGACCCAGTACTTC. It is translated as CASTQIGAARETQYF.

The chain combines TRBV7-6 with TRBJ2-1, with D possibly being TRBD1 (5 bases). V was shortened by 2 bases and J by 9 bases, with 23 bases between the two germline ends. Germline V gene lookup returns CDR1 SGHVS and CDR2 FNYEAQ. CDR3 length: 17 amino acids. In DNA, the CDR3 is TGTGCCAGCAGCTTAACCAGCCCCAGGGCCGATTTTAGTGAGCAGTTCTTC. This codes for CASSLTSPRADFSEQFF.

The chain is built from TRBV6-5 and TRBJ1-1; a possible D gene is TRBD1 (5 bases). Germline-derived CDR1 and CDR2 are MNHEY and SVGAGI. CDR3 length: 13 amino acids. V was trimmed by 6 bases and J by 1 base, leaving 9 bases between them. The CDR3, as DNA: TGTGCCAGCAGGCAGGGAACGAACACTGAAGCTTTCTTT. Translation: CASRQGTNTEAFF.

This chain connects TRBV6-2 or TRBV6-3 to TRBJ2-1; a possible D gene is TRBD2 (5 bases). V lost 0 bases to trimming and J lost 8 bases, with 8 bases between them. The CDR3 contains 13 residues. Germline CDR1 is MNHEY and CDR2 is SVGEGT. The CDR3 DNA is TGTGCCAGCAGTTACTCGAGTAGCGATGAGCAGTTCTTC. The encoded protein is CASSYSSSDEQFF.

This rearrangement joins TRBV9 to TRBJ2-7, with TRBD1 identical over 8 bases. The trim removed 4 bases at V and 7 bases at J, leaving 13 bases unmatched. The CDR3 spans 15 residues. Germline CDR1 is SGDLS and CDR2 is YYNGEE. The CDR3 sequence is CASSPTSGGMGEQYF. DNA of the CDR3: TGTGCCAGCAGCCCAACTTCAGGGGGCATGGGTGAGCAGTACTTC.

In DNA, the CDR3 is TGTGCCAGCAGCTGGGGACAGGTTGATGAGCAGTTCTTC. It encodes CASSWGQVDEQFF. The gene calls are TRBV7-4 and TRBJ2-1; 8 bases align to TRBD1. V shed 4 bases, J shed 8 bases, and the junction held 4 bases outside the gene matches. The CDR3 sequence is 13 residues long. The V gene's germline CDR1 is SGHVT and CDR2 SQSDAQ.

A few counts support this clonotype. The V call is TRBV7-2, the J call TRBJ2-5, with 7 nucleotides matching TRBD1. This CDR3 has 14 amino acids. The ends lost 3 bases at V and 5 bases at J; junction bases unmatched: 6. The V gene's germline CDR1 is SGHTA and CDR2 FQGNSA. CDR3 sequence reads: CASSLVVRGETQYF. The CDR3 nucleotides are TGTGCCAGCAGCTTGGTGGTCAGGGGGGAGACCCAGTACTTC.

On this clonotype itself: The germline gene is not matched at one end of the junction; a read error may be the cause. J is TRBJ1-5 and V is TRBV27, with D maybe TRBD1 (6 bases). The CDR3 has 14 residues. Germline loops: CDR1 MNHEY, CDR2 SMNVEV (reference sequence). The DNA for the CDR3 is TGTGCCAGCAGCAGGGGACGGAGCAATCAGCCACAGCATTTT. It codes for CASSRGRSNQPQHF.

The chain combines TRBV7-2 with TRBJ1-1; unclear D gene. V dropped 5 bases and J dropped 4 bases, with 14 bases sitting between them. This CDR3 has 14 amino acids. Germline CDR1 and CDR2: SGHTA and FQGNSA. This chain's CDR3 is CASSPRWEGTEAFF. CDR3 in DNA: TGTGCCAGCAGCCCCCGGTGGGAGGGCACTGAAGCTTTCTTT. Variable domain in full (rest from reference TRBV7-2 and TRBJ1-1): GAGVSQSPSNKVTEKGKDVELRCDPISGHTALYWYRQSLGQGLEFLIYFQGNSAPDKSGLPSDRFSAERTGGSVSTLTIQRTQQEDSAVYLCASSPRWEGTEAFFGQGTRLTVV.

The chain recombines TRBV27 with TRBJ2-5; D gene ambiguous. In germline, CDR1 is MNHEY, CDR2 SMNVEV (reference sequence). V shed 6 bases and J shed 3 bases, with 11 bases lying between them. This CDR3 has 13 residues. DNA of the CDR3: TGTGCCAGCAGCCTTGCACGGAAAGAGACCCAGTACTTC. Protein: CASSLARKETQYF.

The chain joins TRBV28 to TRBJ2-1; tentatively, D is TRBD1 (6 bases). Germline V CDR1 and CDR2: MDHEN, SYDVKM. V shed 6 bases and J shed 8 bases, with 14 bases lying between them. The CDR3 is made up of 13 amino acids. CDR3 sequence reads: CASRPQGYHEQFF. CDR3 sequence (DNA): TGTGCCAGCAGACCTCAGGGGTATCATGAGCAGTTCTTC.

The rearrangement joins TRBV14 to TRBJ1-1, with D perhaps TRBD1 (5 bases). The CDR3 contains 14 residues. The V end was cut by 4 bases, the J end by 5 bases, with 14 bases between. Germline CDR1 reads SGHDN; CDR2 reads FVKESK. CDR3 region: CASSPRVWGTEAFF. The DNA for the CDR3 is TGTGCCAGCAGCCCCAGGGTATGGGGGACTGAAGCTTTCTTT.

This clonotype was recorded a few times. The CDR3 protein is CASSQSGEPYNEQFF. CDR3 coding DNA: TGTGCCAGCAGCCAATCGGGCGAACCTTACAATGAGCAGTTCTTC. This chain links TRBV11-3 with TRBJ2-1; D remains unclear. V was trimmed by 5 bases and J by 4 bases, leaving 15 bases between them. The CDR3 runs to 15 residues. CDR1 SGHNT and CDR2 YENEEA come from the germline V gene.

The V and J genes are TRBV12-3 or TRBV12-4 and TRBJ2-7, with D uncertain. CDR3 length: 15 residues. The V and J ends lost 4 bases and 6 bases respectively, with 19 bases between them. CDR3 protein: CASSSGWDLGGEQYF. Here the CDR3 DNA reads TGTGCCAGCAGTTCGGGTTGGGATCTGGGCGGCGAGCAGTACTTC.

The sample holds a few counts of this clonotype. CDR3 DNA sequence: TGTGCCAGCAGTTTAATTAGGCCTCCTGGAGATACGCAGTATTTT. Translating gives CASSLIRPPGDTQYF. The genes are TRBV27 and TRBJ2-3, with unresolved D. The V gene lost 2 bases and the J gene lost 5 bases, with 14 bases spanning the gap. The CDR3 consists of 15 residues. Germline V lookup: CDR1 MNHEY, CDR2 SMNVEV (reference sequence).

In this sample, this clonotype turned up a few times. The V call is TRBV7-2, the J call TRBJ1-1; perhaps TRBD1 as D (5 bases). V gave up 4 bases and J gave up 4 bases, with 13 bases separating them. Germline V gene lookup returns CDR1 SGHTA and CDR2 FQGNSA. The CDR3 runs to 14 residues. This CDR3 reads CASSSLAGRTEAFF. In nucleotides, the CDR3 is TGTGCCAGCAGCTCCCTCGCAGGGCGCACTGAAGCTTTCTTT.

V is TRBV7-2 and J is TRBJ2-5; 10 bases match TRBD2. Germline CDR1 reads SGHTA; CDR2 reads FQGNSA. This CDR3 is built from 15 residues. The trim removed 3 bases at V and 4 bases at J, leaving 5 bases unmatched. The CDR3 spells CASSLIAGGRETQYF. The CDR3 DNA is TGTGCCAGCAGCTTGATAGCGGGAGGTAGAGAGACCCAGTACTTC.